One TCR beta chain is described in this entry. Some clones are missing from TCRdb's copy, which holds only in-frame ones; the method was immunoSEQ multiplex PCR. Here the sample spans approximately 90,000 clones, 78% being singletons. The data derive from a study of blood T cell repertoires in COVID-19. Study background: There were acute and convalescent COVID-19 samples, and they came from the United States, Italy and Spain.

Germline CDR1 reads LNHDA; CDR2 reads SQIVND (reference sequence). V lost 1 base, J lost 4 bases, and 5 bases stayed unmatched. This CDR3 has 16 residues. The rearrangement uses TRBV19 and TRBJ1-5, with 9 nucleotides matching TRBD1. Sequenced material: peripheral blood. This TCR was recovered from a man in his 70s with COVID-19, enrolled during active disease. In DNA, the CDR3 is TGTGCCAGTAGTATAGCTGCGGACAGGGGAAATCAGCCCCAGCATTTT. Translated: CASSIAADRGNQPQHF.